The rows below give T cell receptor beta chains drawn from one sample of a study of regulatory T cells in long-lasting Graves disease. TCRdb redid the calling of the multiplex PCR reads with MiXCR, one entry per CDR3 protein. This table has approximately 400,000 distinct CDR3 sequences, under 15% appearing once. The data were also submitted as part of a second study, on T cells in Graves' hyperthyroidism and ophthalmopathy.

This specimen consisted of peripheral blood mononuclear cells (PBMCs), obtained at new diagnosis, from a patient treated with antithyroid drugs. The receptors come from a woman in her thirties with Graves disease. The CDR3 runs from the conserved cysteine through the conserved F or W. The D gene is left open where the match is weak. Only some rows state a clone size, as once, few, many or a class for expanded clones.

CDR3aa	CDR3nt	j_gene	v_gene	abundance	d_gene
CASSLTLKATSGRAYNEQFF	TGTGCCAGCAGCTTAACATTGAAGGCGACTAGCGGGAGGGCCTACAATGAGCAGTTCTTC	TRBJ2-1	TRBV11-3	many	TRBD2
CASSFVTGGESSYNSPLHF	TGCGCCAGCAGCTTTGTGACAGGGGGCGAAAGCTCCTATAATTCACCCCTCCACTTT	TRBJ1-6	TRBV5-1	many	TRBD1
CSAGAGYNEQFF	TGCAGTGCTGGGGCAGGGTACAATGAGCAGTTCTTC	TRBJ2-1	TRBV20-1	many	.
CASSMEAGGNQPQHF	TGTGCCAGTAGTATGGAGGCAGGGGGCAATCAGCCCCAGCATTTT	TRBJ1-5	TRBV19	.	.
CASSSGQLNTEAFF	TGTGCCAGCAGTTCGGGACAGCTGAACACTGAAGCTTTCTTT	TRBJ1-1	TRBV27	many	TRBD1
CASSRNIGGGTAEAFF	TGTGCCAGCAGCCGTAACATTGGAGGAGGGACAGCCGAAGCTTTCTTT	TRBJ1-1	TRBV3-1	.	TRBD1
CASSAGLAGEKGSGELFF	TGTGCCAGTAGTGCTGGACTAGCGGGAGAAAAGGGTTCGGGGGAGCTGTTTTTT	TRBJ2-2	TRBV19	few	TRBD2
CASSLVQGTQRPYEQYF	TGTGCCAGCAGCTTAGTGCAGGGGACCCAGCGCCCTTACGAGCAGTACTTC	TRBJ2-7	TRBV11-2	many	.
CASAWTGILGTDTQYF	TGTGCCAGCGCCTGGACAGGGATTCTGGGCACAGATACGCAGTATTTT	TRBJ2-3	TRBV28	many	TRBD1
CASSQGGGSRYEQYF	TGTGCCAGCAGCCAAGGAGGAGGGTCGCGCTACGAGCAGTACTTC	TRBJ2-7	TRBV3-1	many	.